The sample holds a few counts of the clone carrying this T cell receptor beta chain. Germline V gives CDR1 SGHDT, CDR2 YYEEEE. CDR3 length: 12 amino acids. The V gene lost 4 bases and the J gene lost 4 bases, with 9 bases spanning the gap. These data belong to a study of patients and donors after allogeneic stem cell transplantation. TCRdb ran MiXCR on the RT-PCR reads and lists one entry per CDR3 protein. The data contain roughly 200,000 distinct CDR3 sequences, roughly 40% of them seen just once; the ten biggest clones take up about 35%. This clonotype originated in a human donor who was either an allogeneic HSCT recipient or a stem cell or donor lymphocyte infusion donor (not recorded which). It is not recorded whose cells these are; they may come from a transplant donor. The chain couples TRBV5-6 to TRBJ2-7, with D tentatively TRBD2 (6 bases). Sequenced input: blood, either unsorted or a sorted T cell fraction (not recorded which). CDR3 in amino acids: CASSQTRYEQYF. DNA of the CDR3: TGTGCCAGCAGCCAGACTAGATACGAGCAGTACTTC.